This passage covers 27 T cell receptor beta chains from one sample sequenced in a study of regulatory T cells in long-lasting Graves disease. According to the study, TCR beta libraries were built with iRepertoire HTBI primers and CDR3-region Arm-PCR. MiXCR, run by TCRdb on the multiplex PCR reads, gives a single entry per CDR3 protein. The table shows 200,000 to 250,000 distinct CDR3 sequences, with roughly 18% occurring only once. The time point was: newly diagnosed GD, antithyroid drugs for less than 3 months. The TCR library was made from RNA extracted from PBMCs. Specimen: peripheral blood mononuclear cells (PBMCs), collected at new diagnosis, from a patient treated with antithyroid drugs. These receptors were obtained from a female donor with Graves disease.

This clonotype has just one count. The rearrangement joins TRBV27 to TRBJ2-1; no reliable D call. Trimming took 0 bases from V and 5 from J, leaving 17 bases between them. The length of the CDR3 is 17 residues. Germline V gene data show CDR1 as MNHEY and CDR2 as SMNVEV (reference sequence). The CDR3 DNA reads TGTGCCAGCAGTTTATCGCGGTCGAGGCGCACCCACAATGAGCAGTTCTTC. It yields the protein CASSLSRSRRTHNEQFF.

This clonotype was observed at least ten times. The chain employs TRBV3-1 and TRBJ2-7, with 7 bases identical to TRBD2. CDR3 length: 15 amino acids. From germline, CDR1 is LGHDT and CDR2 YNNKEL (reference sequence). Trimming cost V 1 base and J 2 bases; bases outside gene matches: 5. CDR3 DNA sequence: TGTGCCAGCAGCCAAGCCGGGACTAACGCCTACGAGCAGTACTTC. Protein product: CASSQAGTNAYEQYF.

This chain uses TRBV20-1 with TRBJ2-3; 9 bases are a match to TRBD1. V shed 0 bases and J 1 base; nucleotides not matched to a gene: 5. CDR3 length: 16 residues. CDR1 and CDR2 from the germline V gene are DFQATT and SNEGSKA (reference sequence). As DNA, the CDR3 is TGCAGTGCTAGAGATTACAGGGGGCAAGGCACAGATACGCAGTATTTT. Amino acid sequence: CSARDYRGQGTDTQYF.

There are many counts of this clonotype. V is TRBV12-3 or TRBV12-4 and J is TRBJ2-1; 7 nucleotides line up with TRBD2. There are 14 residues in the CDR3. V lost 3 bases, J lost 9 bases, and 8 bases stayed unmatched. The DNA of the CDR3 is TGTGCCAGCAGTTTGCGGGAGAGGTCAGGTGAGCAGTTCTTC. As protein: CASSLRERSGEQFF.

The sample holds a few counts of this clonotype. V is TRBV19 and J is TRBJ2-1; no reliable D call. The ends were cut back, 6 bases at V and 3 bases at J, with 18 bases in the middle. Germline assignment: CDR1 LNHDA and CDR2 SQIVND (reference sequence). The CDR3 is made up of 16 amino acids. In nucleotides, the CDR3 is TGTGCCAGTAGGGGCCGCAAGCGATTCGACTACAATGAGCAGTTCTTC. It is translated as CASRGRKRFDYNEQFF.

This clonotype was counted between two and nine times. This CDR3 is CSARDPLGGAQFF. CDR3 nucleotides: TGCAGTGCTAGAGACCCCCTGGGGGGAGCGCAGTTCTTC. The genes are TRBV20-1 and TRBJ2-1; D might be TRBD2 (6 bases). CDR3 length equals 13 residues. V lost 0 bases and J lost 12, with 15 bases in between. CDR1 is DFQATT and CDR2 is SNEGSKA in the germline V gene (reference sequence).

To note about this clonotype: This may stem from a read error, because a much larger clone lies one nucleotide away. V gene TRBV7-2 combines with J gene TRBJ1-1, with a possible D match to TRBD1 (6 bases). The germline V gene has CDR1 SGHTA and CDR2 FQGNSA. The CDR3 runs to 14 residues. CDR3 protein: CASGLSAGATEAFF. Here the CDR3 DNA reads TGCGCCAGCGGCTTGAGCGCAGGGGCCACTGAAGCTTTCTTT.

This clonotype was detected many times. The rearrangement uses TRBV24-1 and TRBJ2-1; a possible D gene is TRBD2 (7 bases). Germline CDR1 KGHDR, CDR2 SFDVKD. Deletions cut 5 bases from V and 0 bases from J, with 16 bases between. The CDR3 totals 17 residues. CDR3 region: CATSAVRGGSSYNEQFF. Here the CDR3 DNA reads TGTGCCACCAGTGCCGTAAGGGGGGGGAGCTCCTACAATGAGCAGTTCTTC.

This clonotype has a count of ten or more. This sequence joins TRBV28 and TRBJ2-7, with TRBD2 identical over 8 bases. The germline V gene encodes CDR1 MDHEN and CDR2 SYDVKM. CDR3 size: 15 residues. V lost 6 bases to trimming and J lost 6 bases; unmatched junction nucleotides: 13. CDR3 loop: CASSLSGTASGEQYF. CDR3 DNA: TGTGCCAGCAGCCTTAGCGGGACTGCGTCGGGCGAGCAGTACTTC.

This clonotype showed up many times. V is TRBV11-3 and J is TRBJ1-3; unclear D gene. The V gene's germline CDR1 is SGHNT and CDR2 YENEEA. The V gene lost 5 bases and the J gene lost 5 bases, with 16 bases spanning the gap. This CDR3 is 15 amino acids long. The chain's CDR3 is CASSLPQSVRNTIYF. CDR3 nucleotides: TGTGCCAGCAGCCTCCCACAGTCCGTACGAAACACCATATATTTT.

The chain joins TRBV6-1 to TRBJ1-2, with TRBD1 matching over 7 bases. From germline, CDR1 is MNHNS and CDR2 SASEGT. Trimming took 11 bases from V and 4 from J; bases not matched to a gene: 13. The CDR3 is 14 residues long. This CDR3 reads CAALPDRPSYGYTF. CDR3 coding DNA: TGTGCCGCATTACCGGACAGGCCTTCCTATGGCTACACCTTC.

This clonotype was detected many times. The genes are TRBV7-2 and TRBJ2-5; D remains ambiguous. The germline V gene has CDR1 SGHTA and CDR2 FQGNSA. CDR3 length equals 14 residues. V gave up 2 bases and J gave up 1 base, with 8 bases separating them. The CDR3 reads CASSLWAIQETQYF. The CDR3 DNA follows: TGTGCCAGCAGCTTATGGGCGATCCAAGAGACCCAGTACTTC.

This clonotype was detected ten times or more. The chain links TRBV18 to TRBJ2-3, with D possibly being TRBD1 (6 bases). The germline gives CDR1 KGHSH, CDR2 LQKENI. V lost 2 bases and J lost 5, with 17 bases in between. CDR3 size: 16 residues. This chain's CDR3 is CASSPSQGSLGDTQYF. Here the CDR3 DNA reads TGTGCCAGCTCACCATCCCAGGGGAGTTTGGGAGATACGCAGTATTTT.

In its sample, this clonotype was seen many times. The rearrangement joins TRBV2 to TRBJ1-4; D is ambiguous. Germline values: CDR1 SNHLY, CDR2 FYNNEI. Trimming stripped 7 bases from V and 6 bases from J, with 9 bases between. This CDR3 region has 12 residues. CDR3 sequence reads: CASISRDEKLFF. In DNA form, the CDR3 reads TGTGCCAGCATAAGTAGGGATGAAAAACTGTTTTTT.

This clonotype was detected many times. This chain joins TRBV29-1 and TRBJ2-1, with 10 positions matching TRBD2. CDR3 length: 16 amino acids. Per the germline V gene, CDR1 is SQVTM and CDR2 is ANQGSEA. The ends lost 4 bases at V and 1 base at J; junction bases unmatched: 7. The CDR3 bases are TGCAGCGTTGTCACCTCTAGCGGGAGTTCCTACAATGAGCAGTTCTTC. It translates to CSVVTSSGSSYNEQFF.

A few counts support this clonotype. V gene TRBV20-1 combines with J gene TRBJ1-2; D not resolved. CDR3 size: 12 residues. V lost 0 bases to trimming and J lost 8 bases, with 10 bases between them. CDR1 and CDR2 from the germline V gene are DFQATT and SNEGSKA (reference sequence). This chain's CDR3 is CSARDKGLGYTF. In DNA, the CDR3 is TGCAGTGCTAGAGATAAAGGGCTGGGCTACACCTTC.

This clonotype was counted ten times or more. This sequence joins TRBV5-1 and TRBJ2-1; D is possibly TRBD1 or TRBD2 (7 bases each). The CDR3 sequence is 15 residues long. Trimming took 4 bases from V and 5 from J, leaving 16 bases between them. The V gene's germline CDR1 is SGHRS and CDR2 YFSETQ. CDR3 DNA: TGCGCCAGCAGCGGGGACAGCGGGATTGACAATGAGCAGTTCTTC. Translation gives CASSGDSGIDNEQFF.

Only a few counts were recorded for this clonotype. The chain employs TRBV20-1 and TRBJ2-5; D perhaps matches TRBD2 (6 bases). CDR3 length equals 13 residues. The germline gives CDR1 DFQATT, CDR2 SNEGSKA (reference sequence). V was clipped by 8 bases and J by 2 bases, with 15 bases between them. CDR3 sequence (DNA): TGCAGTTCACAAGCGGGTCTTCAAGAGACCCAGTACTTC. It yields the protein CSSQAGLQETQYF.

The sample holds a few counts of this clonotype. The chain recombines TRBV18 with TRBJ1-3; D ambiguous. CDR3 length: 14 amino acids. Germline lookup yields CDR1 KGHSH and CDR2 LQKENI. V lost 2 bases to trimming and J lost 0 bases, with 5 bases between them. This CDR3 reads CASSPFGSGNTIYF. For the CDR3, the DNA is TGTGCCAGCTCACCATTCGGCTCTGGAAACACCATATATTTT. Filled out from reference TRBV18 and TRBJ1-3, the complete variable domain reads NAGVMQNPRHLVRRRGQEARLRCSPMKGHSHVYWYRQLPEEGLKFMVYLQKENIIDESGMPKERFSAEFPKEGPSILRIQQVVRGDSAAYFCASSPFGSGNTIYFGEGSWLTVV.

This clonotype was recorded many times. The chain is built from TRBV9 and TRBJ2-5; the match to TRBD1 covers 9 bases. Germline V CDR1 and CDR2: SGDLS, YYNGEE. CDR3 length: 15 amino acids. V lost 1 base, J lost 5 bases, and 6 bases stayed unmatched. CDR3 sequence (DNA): TGTGCCAGCAGCGTATCGACAGGGGGTCTGGAGACCCAGTACTTC. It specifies CASSVSTGGLETQYF.

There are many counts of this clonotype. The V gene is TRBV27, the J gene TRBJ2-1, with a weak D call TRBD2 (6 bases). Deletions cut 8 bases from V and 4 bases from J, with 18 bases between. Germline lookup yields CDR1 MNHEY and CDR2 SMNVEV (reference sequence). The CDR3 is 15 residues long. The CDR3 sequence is CASRPLEGPYNEQFF. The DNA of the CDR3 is TGTGCCAGCCGACCTCTGGAGGGACCTTACAATGAGCAGTTCTTC.

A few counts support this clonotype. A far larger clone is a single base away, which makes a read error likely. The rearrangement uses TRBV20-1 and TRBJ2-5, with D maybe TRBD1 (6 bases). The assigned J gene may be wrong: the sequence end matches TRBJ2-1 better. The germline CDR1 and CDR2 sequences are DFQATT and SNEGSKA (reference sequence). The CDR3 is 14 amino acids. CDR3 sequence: CSAGRDLGGNEQFF. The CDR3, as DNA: TGCAGTGCTGGCCGGGACCTAGGGGGTAATGAGCAGTTCTTC.

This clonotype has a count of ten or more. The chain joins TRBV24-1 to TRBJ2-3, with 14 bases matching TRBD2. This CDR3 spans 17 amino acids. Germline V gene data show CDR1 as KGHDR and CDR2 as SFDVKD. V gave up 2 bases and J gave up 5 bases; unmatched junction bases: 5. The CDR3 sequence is CATSDWGLAGAEDTQYF. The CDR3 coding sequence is TGTGCCACCAGTGATTGGGGACTAGCGGGAGCGGAAGATACGCAGTATTTT.

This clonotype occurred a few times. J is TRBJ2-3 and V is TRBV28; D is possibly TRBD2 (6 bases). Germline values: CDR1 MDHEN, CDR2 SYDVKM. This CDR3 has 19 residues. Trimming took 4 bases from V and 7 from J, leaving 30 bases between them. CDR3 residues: CASSSIFLGRFSKTYTQYF. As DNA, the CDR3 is TGTGCCAGCAGTTCGATATTTCTGGGGAGGTTTTCTAAGACCTATACGCAGTATTTT.

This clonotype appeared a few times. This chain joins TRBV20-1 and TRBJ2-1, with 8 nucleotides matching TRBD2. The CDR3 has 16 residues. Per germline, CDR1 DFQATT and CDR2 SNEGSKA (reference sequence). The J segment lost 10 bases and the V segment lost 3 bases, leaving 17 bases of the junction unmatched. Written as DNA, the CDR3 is TGCAGTGCTAGCTCTCTGACTAGCGTCCGGCAGTTGGAGCAGTTCTTC. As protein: CSASSLTSVRQLEQFF.

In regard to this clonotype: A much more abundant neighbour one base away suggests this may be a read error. The CDR3 region is CASSQVIPGQSGCTF. The DNA of the CDR3 is TGTGCCAGCAGCCAAGTGATTCCGGGACAGTCTGGCTGCACCTTC. The rearrangement links TRBV4-2 to TRBJ1-2; 7 bases match TRBD1. Germline CDR1 reads LGHNA; CDR2 reads YNFKEQ. There are 15 residues in the CDR3.

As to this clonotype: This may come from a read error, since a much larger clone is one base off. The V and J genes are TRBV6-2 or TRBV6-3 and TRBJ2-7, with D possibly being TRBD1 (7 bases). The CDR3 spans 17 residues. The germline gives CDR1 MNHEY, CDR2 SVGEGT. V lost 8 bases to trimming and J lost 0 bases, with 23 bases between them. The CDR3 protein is CASGGVLGQGGSYEQYF. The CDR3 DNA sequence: TGTGCCAGCGGTGGGGTTCTCGGGCAGGGGGGCTCCTACGAGCAGTACTTC.